The entry below gives a single T cell receptor (beta chain) sequence along with its context. This entry belongs to a study of blood T cell repertoires in COVID-19. Study-level information: The origin of the acute and convalescent COVID-19 samples was the United States, Italy and Spain.

As processed by the authors: Estimation of nucleated cell counts relied on the amplification of reference gene primers. The protocol was immunoSEQ multiplex PCR, while the TCRdb copy is restricted to in-frame clones and leaves out a portion. V and J calls and clone size are copied from that table; D and trimming were computed from the DNA. The sample consists of more than 150,000 clones, roughly 87% of them appearing once. J lost 5 bases, V lost 3 bases, and 5 bases had no gene match. The CDR3 sequence is 15 residues long. Germline-derived CDR1 and CDR2 are SGHRS and YFSETQ. Sequenced sample: PBMCs or T cells enriched from blood (not recorded which). The V gene is TRBV5-1, the J gene TRBJ2-1; 10 bases fit TRBD2. The receptor was derived from a man over 45 who had recovered from COVID-19. This CDR3 is CASSSLAGADNEQFF. CDR3 nucleotides: TGCGCCAGCAGCTCGCTAGCGGGAGCTGACAATGAGCAGTTCTTC.